The count of the clone carrying this T cell receptor beta chain is one. Its target is unknown. Method: immunoSEQ multiplex PCR; TCRdb's copy keeps in-frame clones and lacks some. The sample lists 110,000 to 150,000 clones, under 95% occurring once. This entry belongs to a study of T cell responses to AZD1222 COVID-19 vaccine. Broader study findings: In the spike-specific TCR repertoire, nearly half reportedly target unmutated variant regions. Regions 160-218 and 743-854 dominated among vaccine-associated CD4 TCRs spanning spike.

CDR3 length: 15 residues. CDR1 is SQVTM, CDR2 ANQGSEA, per germline. The V segment lost 7 bases and the J segment 5 bases; nucleotides outside the gene matches: 12. The sample in question was peripheral blood, obtained on day 0 of AZD1222 vaccination. The rearrangement uses TRBV29-1 and TRBJ2-1; 9 nucleotides align to TRBD2. This TCR derives from an adult in good health. CDR3 nucleotides: TGCAGCGCCGGAACTCGACTAGCGGATCACAATGAGCAGTTCTTC. It specifies CSAGTRLADHNEQFF.